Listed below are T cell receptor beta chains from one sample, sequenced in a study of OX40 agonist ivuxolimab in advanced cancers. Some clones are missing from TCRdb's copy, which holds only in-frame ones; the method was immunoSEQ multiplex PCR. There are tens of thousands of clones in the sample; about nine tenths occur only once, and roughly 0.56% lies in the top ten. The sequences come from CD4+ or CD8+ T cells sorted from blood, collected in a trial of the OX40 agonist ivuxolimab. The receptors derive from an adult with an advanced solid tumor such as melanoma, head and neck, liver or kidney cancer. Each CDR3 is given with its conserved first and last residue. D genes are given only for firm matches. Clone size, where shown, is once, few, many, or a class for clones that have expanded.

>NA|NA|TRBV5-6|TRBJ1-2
CASSSPRGYGYTF
TGTGCCAGCAGCTCACCGAGGGGCTATGGCTACACCTTC
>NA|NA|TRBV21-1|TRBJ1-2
CASSERGRVDYGYTF
TGTGCCAGCAGCGAGAGGGGCAGGGTGGACTATGGCTACACCTTC
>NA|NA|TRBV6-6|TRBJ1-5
CASSYSAELANQPQHF
TGTGCCAGCAGTTACTCGGCTGAGTTAGCCAATCAGCCCCAGCATTTT
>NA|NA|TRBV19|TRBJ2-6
CASSIVVSKINSGANVLTF
TGTGCCAGTAGTATCGTGGTTTCCAAGATCAACTCTGGGGCCAACGTCCTGACTTTC
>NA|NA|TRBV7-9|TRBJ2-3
CASSLLSWADTQYF
TGTGCCAGCAGCTTGCTTAGTTGGGCAGATACGCAGTATTTT
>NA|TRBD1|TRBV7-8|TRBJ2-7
CANSSLSGTGGHEQYF
TGTGCCAACAGCTCACTTTCAGGGACAGGGGGCCACGAGCAGTACTTC
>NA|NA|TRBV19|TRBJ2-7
CASSIGTTPHQYF
TGTGCCAGTAGTATAGGGACAACCCCGCACCAGTACTTC
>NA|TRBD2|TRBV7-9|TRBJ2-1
CASNFGLAGADEQFF
TGTGCCAGCAACTTTGGACTAGCGGGAGCGGATGAGCAGTTCTTC
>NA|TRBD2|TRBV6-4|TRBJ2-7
CASSRLAGDEQYF
TGTGCCAGCAGCAGACTAGCGGGAGACGAGCAGTACTTC
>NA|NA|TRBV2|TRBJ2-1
CASQRQYNEQFF
TGTGCCAGCCAGCGGCAGTACAATGAGCAGTTCTTC
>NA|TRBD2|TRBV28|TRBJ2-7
CASEAGGVISYEQYF
TGTGCCAGCGAAGCGGGGGGGGTTATCAGCTACGAGCAGTACTTC
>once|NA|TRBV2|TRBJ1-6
CASRPPGLDNSPLHF
TGTGCCAGCAGACCCCCCGGGTTAGATAATTCACCCCTCCACTTT